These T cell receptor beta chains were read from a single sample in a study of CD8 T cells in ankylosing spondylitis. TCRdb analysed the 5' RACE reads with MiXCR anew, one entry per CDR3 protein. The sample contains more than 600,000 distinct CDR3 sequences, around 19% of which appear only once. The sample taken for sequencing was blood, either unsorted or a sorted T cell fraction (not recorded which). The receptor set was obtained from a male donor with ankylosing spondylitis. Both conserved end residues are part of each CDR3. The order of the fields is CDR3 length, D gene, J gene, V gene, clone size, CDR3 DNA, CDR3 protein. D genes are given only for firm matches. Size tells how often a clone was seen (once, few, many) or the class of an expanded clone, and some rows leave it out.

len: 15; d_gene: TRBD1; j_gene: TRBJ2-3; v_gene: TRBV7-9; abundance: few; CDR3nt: TGTGCCAGCAGCTGGGACAGGGATGGCGCAGATACGCAGTATTTT; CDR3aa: CASSWDRDGADTQYF
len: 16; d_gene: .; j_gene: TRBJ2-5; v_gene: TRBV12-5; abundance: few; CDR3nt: TGTGCTAGTGGTTTGCTAGCGGACAGGGTCGGAGAGACCCAGTACTTC; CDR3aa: CASGLLADRVGETQYF
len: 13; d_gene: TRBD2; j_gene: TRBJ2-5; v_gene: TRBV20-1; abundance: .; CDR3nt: TGCAGTGCTGCACTAGCGTCATTGGAGACCCAGTACTTC; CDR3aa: CSAALASLETQYF
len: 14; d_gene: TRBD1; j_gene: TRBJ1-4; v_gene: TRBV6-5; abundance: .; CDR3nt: TGTGCCAGCAGTTTGGGACAGAAGAATAAAAAACTGTTTTTT; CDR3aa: CASSLGQKNKKLFF
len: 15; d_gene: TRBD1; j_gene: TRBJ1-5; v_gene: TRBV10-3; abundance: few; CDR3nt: TGTGCCATCAGTGAGTTCAGGGGGAGCAATCAGCCCCAGCATTTT; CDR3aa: CAISEFRGSNQPQHF
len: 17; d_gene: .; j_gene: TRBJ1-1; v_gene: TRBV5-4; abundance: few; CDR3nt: TGTGCCAGCAGCTTGCAGATGGGGCGGACGGGTAACACTGAAGCTTTCTTT; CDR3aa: CASSLQMGRTGNTEAFF
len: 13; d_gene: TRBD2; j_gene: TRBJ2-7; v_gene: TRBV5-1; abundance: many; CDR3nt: TGCGCCAGCAGACTAGCGGGGTCCTACGAGCAGTACTTC; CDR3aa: CASRLAGSYEQYF
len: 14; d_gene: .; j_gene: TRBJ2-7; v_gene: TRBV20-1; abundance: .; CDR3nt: TGCAGTGCTAGAGATCTCGGCAGCTCCTACGAGCAGTACTTC; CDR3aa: CSARDLGSSYEQYF
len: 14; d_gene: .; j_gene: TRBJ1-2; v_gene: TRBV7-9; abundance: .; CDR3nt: TGTGCCAGCAGCACGCTTCTAGGGGACTATGGCTACACCTTC; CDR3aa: CASSTLLGDYGYTF
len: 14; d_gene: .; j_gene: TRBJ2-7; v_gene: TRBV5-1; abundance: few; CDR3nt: TGCGCCAGCAGCTTGTCCCCACCCAGTTACGAGCAGTACTTC; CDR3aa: CASSLSPPSYEQYF
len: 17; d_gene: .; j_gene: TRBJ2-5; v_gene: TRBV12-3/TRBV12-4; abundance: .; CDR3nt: TGTGCCAGCAGTTTGAGGGTTGCGGGACCTCCGGGGGAGACCCAGTACTTC; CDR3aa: CASSLRVAGPPGETQYF
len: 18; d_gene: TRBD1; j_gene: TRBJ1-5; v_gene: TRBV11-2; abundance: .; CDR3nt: TGTGCCAGCAGCTCGGGACAGGGGGTCGGCTCTAGCAATCAGCCCCAGCATTTT; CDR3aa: CASSSGQGVGSSNQPQHF
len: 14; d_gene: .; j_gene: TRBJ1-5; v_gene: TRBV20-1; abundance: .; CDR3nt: TGCAGTGCTAGAGCGGTTCAAGGAGGTCAGCCCCAGCATTTT; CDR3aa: CSARAVQGGQPQHF
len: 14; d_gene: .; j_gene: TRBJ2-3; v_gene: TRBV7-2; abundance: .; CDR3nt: TGTGCCAGCAGCTTCGACAGGCTCACAGATACGCAGTATTTT; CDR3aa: CASSFDRLTDTQYF
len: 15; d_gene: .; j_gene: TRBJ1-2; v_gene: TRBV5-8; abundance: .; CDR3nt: TGTGCCAGCAGCTTGGACAGGGCTGCCAACTATGGCTACACCTTC; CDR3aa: CASSLDRAANYGYTF
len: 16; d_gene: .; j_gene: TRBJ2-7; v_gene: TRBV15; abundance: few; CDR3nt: TGTGCCACCAGCAGAGAGAGAGGCAGGTTCCCCTACGAGCAGTACTTC; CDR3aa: CATSRERGRFPYEQYF
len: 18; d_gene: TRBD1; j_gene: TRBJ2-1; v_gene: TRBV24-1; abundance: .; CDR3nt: TGTGCCACCAGTGATTTGCGGGGACAGGGAAGCTCCTACAATGAGCAGTTCTTC; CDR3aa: CATSDLRGQGSSYNEQFF
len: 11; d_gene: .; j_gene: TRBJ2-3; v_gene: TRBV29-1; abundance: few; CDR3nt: TGCAGCGTCGGCCACACAGATACGCAGTATTTT; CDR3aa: CSVGHTDTQYF
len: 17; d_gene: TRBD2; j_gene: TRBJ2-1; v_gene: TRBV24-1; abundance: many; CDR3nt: TGTGCCACCAGTGATTCCGGACTAGCGGGCTCCTACAATGAGCAGTTCTTC; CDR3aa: CATSDSGLAGSYNEQFF
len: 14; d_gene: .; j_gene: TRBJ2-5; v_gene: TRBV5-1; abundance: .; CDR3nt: TGCGCCAGCAGCCCCGGACGGGAGCAAGAGACCCAGTACTTC; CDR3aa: CASSPGREQETQYF
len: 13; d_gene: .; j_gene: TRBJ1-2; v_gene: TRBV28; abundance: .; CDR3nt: TGTGCCAGTGTAACGACTCTTGACTATGGCTACACCTTC; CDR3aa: CASVTTLDYGYTF
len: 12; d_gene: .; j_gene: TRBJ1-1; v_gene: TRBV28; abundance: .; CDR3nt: TGTGCCAGCAGTTACTGGGCGGGAGGAGCTTTCTTT; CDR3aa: CASSYWAGGAFF
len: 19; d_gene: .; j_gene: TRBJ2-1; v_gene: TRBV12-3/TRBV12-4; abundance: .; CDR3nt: TGTGCCAGCAGTTTCGATGGGACTCTCGTAGAGCGGACCTACAATGAGCAGTTCTTC; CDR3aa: CASSFDGTLVERTYNEQFF
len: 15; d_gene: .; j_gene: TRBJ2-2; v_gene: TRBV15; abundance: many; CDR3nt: TGTGCCACCTCCGATCGGAGGACACGGATCGGGGAGCTGTTTTTT; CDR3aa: CATSDRRTRIGELFF
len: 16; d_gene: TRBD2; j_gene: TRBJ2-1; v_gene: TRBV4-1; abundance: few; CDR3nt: TGCGCCAGCAGCCACCGAGCGGGGGATGATCGGAATGAGCAGTTCTTC; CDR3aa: CASSHRAGDDRNEQFF
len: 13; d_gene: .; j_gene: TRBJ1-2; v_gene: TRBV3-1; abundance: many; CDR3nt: TGTGCCAGCAGCCAAGACGGGGGGTATGGCTACACCTTC; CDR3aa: CASSQDGGYGYTF
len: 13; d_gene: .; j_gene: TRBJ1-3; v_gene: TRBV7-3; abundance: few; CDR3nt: TGTGCCAGCAGCTTATCGCCCGACGGCACCATATATTTT; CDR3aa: CASSLSPDGTIYF
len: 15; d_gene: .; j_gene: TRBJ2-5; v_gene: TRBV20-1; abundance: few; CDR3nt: TGCAGTGCTAGAGTTGCGTCCACCCCACAAGAGACCCAGTACTTC; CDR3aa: CSARVASTPQETQYF
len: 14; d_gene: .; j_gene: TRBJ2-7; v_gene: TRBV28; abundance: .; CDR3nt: TGTGCCAGCAGGTACACGGGGCGATCTTACGAGCAGTACTTC; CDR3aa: CASRYTGRSYEQYF
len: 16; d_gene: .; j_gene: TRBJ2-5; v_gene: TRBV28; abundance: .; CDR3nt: TGTGCCAGCAGTACGCCGGGGAGGCGGGTTTCAGAGACCCAGTACTTC; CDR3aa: CASSTPGRRVSETQYF
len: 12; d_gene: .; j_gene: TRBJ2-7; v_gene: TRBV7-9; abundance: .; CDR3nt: TGTGCCAGCAGCACAAACGGTGGCGAGCAGTACTTC; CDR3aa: CASSTNGGEQYF
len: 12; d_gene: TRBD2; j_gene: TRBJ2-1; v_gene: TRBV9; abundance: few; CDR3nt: TGTGCCAGCAGCTCCACCGGGACTATGCAGTTCTTC; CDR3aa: CASSSTGTMQFF
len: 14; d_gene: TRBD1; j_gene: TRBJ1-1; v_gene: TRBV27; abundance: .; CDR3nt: TGTGCCAGCAGTTTGGATACAGGGGGCACTGAAGCTTTCTTT; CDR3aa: CASSLDTGGTEAFF
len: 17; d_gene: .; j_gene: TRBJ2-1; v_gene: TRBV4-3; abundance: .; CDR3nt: TGCGCCAGCAGCCAAGAGAGTACCCGTAGGTACCAGAATGAGCAGTTCTTC; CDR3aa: CASSQESTRRYQNEQFF
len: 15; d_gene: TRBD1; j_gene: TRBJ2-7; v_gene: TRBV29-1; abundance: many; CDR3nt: TGCAGCGTACAGGAAAAGACAGGGGAGTCCTACGAGCAGTACTTC; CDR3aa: CSVQEKTGESYEQYF
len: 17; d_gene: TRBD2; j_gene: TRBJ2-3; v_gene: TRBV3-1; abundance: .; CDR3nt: TGTGCCAGCAGCCAAGATGAGGGACTAGCGAGCACAGATACGCAGTATTTT; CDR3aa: CASSQDEGLASTDTQYF
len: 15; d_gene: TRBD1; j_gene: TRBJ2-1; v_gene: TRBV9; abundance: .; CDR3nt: TGTGCCAGCAGCGTAGTGGGACAGGGTTTGGATGAGCAGTTCTTC; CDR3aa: CASSVVGQGLDEQFF
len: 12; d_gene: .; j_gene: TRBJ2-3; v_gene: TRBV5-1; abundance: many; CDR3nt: TGTGCCAGCAGCTTAGTCCCAGATACGCAGTATTTT; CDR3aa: CASSLVPDTQYF
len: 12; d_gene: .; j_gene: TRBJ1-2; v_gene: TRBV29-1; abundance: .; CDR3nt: TGCAGCGTTGTGGGGGTCGACTATGGCTACACCTTC; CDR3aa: CSVVGVDYGYTF
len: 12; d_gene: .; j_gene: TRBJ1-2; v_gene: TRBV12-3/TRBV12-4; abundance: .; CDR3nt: TGTGCCAGCCTGGGGGGGGGTTGGGGCTACACCTTC; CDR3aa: CASLGGGWGYTF
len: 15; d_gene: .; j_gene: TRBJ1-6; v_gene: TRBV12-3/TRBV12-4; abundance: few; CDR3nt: TGTGCCAGCAGTTTATTGGGGGGCGCCACTTCACCCCTCCACTTT; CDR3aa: CASSLLGGATSPLHF
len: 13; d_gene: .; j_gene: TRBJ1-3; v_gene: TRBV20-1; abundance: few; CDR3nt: TGCAGTGCTAACCGGGACGGAGGAAACACCATATATTTT; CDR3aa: CSANRDGGNTIYF
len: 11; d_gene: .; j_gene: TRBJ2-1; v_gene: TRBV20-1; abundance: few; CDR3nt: TGCAGTGCTGGGGGGCCAAATGAGCAGTTCTTC; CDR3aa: CSAGGPNEQFF
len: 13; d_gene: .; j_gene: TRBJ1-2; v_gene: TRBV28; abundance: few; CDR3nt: TGTGCCAGCAGTCCGGCCAGGGATTATGGCTACACCTTC; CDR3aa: CASSPARDYGYTF
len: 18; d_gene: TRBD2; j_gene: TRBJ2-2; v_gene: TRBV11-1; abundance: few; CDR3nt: TGTGCCAGCAGCCGAGGTGGACTAGCGGGGGGGTTCGGCGGGGAGCTGTTTTTT; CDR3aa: CASSRGGLAGGFGGELFF
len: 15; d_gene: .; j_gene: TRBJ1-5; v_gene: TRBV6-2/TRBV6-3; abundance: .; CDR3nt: TGTGCCAGCAGTTACCCGGCGGGGGGTAATCAGCCCCAGCATTTT; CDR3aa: CASSYPAGGNQPQHF
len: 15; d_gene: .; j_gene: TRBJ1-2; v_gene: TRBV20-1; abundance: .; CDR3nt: TGCAGTGCTAGAGATCTAGGGAAAATCAACTATGGCTACACCTTC; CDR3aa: CSARDLGKINYGYTF
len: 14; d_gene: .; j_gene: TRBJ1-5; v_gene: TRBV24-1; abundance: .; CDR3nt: TGTGCCACCAGTGATCCCGGGATGAATCAGCCCCAGCATTTT; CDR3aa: CATSDPGMNQPQHF
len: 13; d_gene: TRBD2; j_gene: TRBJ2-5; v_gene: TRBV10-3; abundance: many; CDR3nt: TGTGCCATCGGGGCTAGCGGGAGTGAGACCCAGTACTTC; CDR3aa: CAIGASGSETQYF
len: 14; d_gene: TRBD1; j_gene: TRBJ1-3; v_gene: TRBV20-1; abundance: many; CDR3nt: TGCAGTGCTTGGGACAGAAAGACTGGAAACACCATATATTTT; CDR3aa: CSAWDRKTGNTIYF
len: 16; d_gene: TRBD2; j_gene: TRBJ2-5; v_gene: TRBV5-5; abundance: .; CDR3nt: TGTGCCAGCAGCCTGGCGGGACTAGCGGGCGGAGGAACCCAGTACTTC; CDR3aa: CASSLAGLAGGGTQYF
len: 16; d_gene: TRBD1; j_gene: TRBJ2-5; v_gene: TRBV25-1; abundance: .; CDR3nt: TGTGCCAGCAGTTTCTCGGGACAGGGGCCTCAAGAGACCCAGTACTTC; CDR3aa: CASSFSGQGPQETQYF
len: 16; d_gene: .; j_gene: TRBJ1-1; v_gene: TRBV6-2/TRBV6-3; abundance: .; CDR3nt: TGTGCCAGCAGTAAATCTACTGGGGTCATGAACACTGAAGCTTTCTTT; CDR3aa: CASSKSTGVMNTEAFF
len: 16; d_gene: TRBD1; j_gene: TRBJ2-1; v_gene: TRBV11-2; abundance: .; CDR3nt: TGTGCCAGCAGCTTAGGCGCCTCGGACAGGTACAATGAGCAGTTCTTC; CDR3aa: CASSLGASDRYNEQFF
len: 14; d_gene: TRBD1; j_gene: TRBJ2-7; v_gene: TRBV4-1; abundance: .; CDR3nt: TGCGCCAGCAGACTAGGGACAGCCTCCTACGAGCAGTACTTC; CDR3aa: CASRLGTASYEQYF
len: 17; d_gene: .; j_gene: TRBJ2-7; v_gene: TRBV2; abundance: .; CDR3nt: TGTGCCAGCAGTTCATCAATTGGGCCTCGGTTGTCCTACGAGCAGTACTTC; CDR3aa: CASSSSIGPRLSYEQYF